One sample yielded the 10 T cell receptor beta chains listed below, sequenced in a study of identical twins. A single record per CDR3 protein comes from TCRdb applying MiXCR to the 5' RACE reads. The data contain fewer than 350,000 distinct CDR3 sequences, less than 9% of them seen just once; the ten biggest clones take up 2% to 2.5%. These data were likewise used in another study, on yellow fever vaccine responses in identical twins.

The sequenced material came from memory (CD45RO+) T cells sorted from blood. Source of these receptors: a young woman in good health.

This clonotype was counted ten times or more. The rearrangement uses TRBV12-3 or TRBV12-4 and TRBJ1-1; possibly TRBD1 for D (5 bases). This CDR3 has 15 amino acids. Trimming left V 7 bases short and J 1 base short, with 16 bases between. The CDR3 coding sequence is TGTGCCAGCAAGGGGCGGGAGGGGCCGAACACTGAAGCTTTCTTT. Amino acid sequence: CASKGREGPNTEAFF.

The chain carries TRBV18 and TRBJ1-2; possible D gene TRBD1, 6 bases. Germline-derived CDR1 and CDR2 are KGHSH and LQKENI. The V end lost 6 bases, the J end lost 6 bases, and 17 bases lay between the germline ends. The CDR3 has 14 residues. CDR3 nucleotides: TGTGCCAGCTCCCCGGACAGTCCTCGTAATGGCTACACCTTC. Residues: CASSPDSPRNGYTF.

This clonotype was seen more than once but under ten times. This rearrangement joins TRBV6-1 to TRBJ2-1; D perhaps matches TRBD1 (6 bases). Per the germline V gene, CDR1 is MNHNS and CDR2 is SASEGT. V lost 2 bases, J lost 4 bases, and 12 bases lay in between. The CDR3 runs to 15 residues. The CDR3 spells CASSESSGDYNEQFF. The CDR3 DNA reads as TGTGCCAGCAGTGAAAGTTCAGGGGATTACAATGAGCAGTTCTTC.

This chain connects TRBV12-5 to TRBJ2-7, with TRBD2 as a possible D gene (6 bases). V lost 3 bases to trimming and J lost 7 bases, with 25 bases between them. The CDR3 has 17 residues. Looked up from germline, CDR1 is LGHNT and CDR2 is FRNRAP. This CDR3 is CASGLFLSLAIVGEQYF. In DNA, the CDR3 is TGTGCTAGTGGTTTATTTCTTTCGCTAGCGATCGTTGGGGAGCAGTACTTC.

The chain carries TRBV6-2 or TRBV6-3 and TRBJ1-5; D uncertain. The CDR3 has 16 residues. Per the germline V gene, CDR1 is MNHEY and CDR2 is SVGEGT. V was trimmed by 2 bases and J by 0 bases, leaving 11 bases between them. For the CDR3, the DNA is TGTGCCAGCAGTTACGGGAGAACAAATAGCAATCAGCCCCAGCATTTT. This gives the protein CASSYGRTNSNQPQHF.

This clonotype was seen ten or more times. The CDR3 sequence: CASSSIPSDGNSPLHF. CDR3 sequence (DNA): TGCGCCAGCAGCTCTATCCCCTCGGACGGAAATTCACCCCTCCACTTT. The chain combines TRBV5-1 with TRBJ1-6; no clear D. The CDR3 contains 16 residues. CDR1 SGHRS and CDR2 YFSETQ come from the germline V gene. V dropped 3 bases and J dropped 7 bases, with 17 bases sitting between them.

This clonotype has only a few counts. The J gene is TRBJ2-2, the V gene TRBV24-1; 15 positions agree with TRBD2. This CDR3 region has 23 residues. Germline trimming cut 5 bases from V and 2 bases from J; bases unmatched to any gene: 20. Germline CDR1 reads KGHDR; CDR2 reads SFDVKD. The chain's CDR3 is CATSALSPKPGLAGGENTGELFF. CDR3 DNA sequence: TGTGCCACCAGTGCTCTTTCGCCGAAACCGGGACTAGCGGGAGGCGAAAACACCGGGGAGCTGTTTTTT.

The chain combines TRBV9 with TRBJ2-2; 11 bases map to TRBD2. The CDR3 has 16 amino acids. CDR1 is SGDLS, CDR2 YYNGEE, per germline. The V segment lost 6 bases and the J segment 3 bases; nucleotides outside the gene matches: 7. This CDR3 reads CASTKHSGRDTGELFF. The CDR3 nucleotides read TGTGCCAGCACCAAACATAGCGGGAGGGACACCGGGGAGCTGTTTTTT.

The gene calls are TRBV18 and TRBJ2-1; 8 bases are a match to TRBD2. The CDR3 covers 18 residues. Unmatched junction bases numbered 9, after V lost 0 bases and J lost 2 bases. CDR1 is KGHSH and CDR2 is LQKENI in the germline V gene. The CDR3 sequence is CASSPPSRAGGTYNEQFF. CDR3 in DNA: TGTGCCAGCTCACCACCGTCAAGGGCGGGAGGCACCTACAATGAGCAGTTCTTC.

This clonotype was counted a few times. The chain employs TRBV20-1 and TRBJ1-2; D uncertain. The CDR3 is 14 residues long. Germline-derived CDR1 and CDR2 are DFQATT and SNEGSKA (reference sequence). V was clipped by 0 bases and J by 2 bases, with 10 bases between them. The CDR3 is CSAREGNLNYGYTF. DNA of the CDR3: TGCAGTGCTAGAGAAGGGAATCTAAACTATGGCTACACCTTC.